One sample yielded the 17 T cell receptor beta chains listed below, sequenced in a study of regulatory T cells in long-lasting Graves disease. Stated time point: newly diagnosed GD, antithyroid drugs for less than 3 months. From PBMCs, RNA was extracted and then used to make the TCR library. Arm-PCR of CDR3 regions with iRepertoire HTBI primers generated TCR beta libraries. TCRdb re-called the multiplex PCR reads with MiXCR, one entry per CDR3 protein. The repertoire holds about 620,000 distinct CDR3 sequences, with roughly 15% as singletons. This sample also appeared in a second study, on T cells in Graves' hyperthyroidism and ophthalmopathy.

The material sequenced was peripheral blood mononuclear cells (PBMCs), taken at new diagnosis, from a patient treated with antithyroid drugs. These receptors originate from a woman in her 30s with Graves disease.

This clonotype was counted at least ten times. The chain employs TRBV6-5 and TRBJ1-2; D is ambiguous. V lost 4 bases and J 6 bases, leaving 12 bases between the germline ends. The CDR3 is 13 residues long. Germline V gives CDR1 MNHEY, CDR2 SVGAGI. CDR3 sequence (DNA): TGTGCCAGCAGTTTGGGCAGCTCCGATGGCTACACCTTC. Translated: CASSLGSSDGYTF.

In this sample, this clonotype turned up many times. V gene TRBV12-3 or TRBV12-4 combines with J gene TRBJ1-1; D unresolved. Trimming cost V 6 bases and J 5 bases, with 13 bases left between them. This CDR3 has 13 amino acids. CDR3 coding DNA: TGTGCCAGCAGCCCTGCCACGGAGACTGAAGCTTTCTTT. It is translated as CASSPATETEAFF.

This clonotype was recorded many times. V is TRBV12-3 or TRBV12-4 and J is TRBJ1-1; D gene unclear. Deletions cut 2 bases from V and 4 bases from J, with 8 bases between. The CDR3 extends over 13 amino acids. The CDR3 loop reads CASSLKGFTEAFF. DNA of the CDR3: TGTGCCAGCAGTTTAAAGGGCTTCACTGAAGCTTTCTTT.

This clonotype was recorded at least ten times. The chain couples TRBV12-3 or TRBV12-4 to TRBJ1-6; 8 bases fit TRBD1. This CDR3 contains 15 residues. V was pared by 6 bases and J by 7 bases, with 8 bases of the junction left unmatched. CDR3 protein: CASSPGQEPNSPLHF. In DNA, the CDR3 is TGTGCCAGCAGCCCGGGACAGGAACCAAATTCACCCCTCCACTTT.

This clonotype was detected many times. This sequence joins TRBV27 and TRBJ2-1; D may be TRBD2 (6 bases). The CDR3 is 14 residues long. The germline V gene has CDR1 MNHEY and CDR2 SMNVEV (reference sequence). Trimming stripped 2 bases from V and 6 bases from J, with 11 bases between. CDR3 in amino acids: CASSLAGIVNEQFF. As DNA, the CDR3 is TGTGCCAGCAGTTTAGCGGGAATAGTCAATGAGCAGTTCTTC.

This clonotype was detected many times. CDR3 amino acids: CATVTDLGYTF. CDR3 in DNA: TGTGCCACCGTGACAGACTTAGGCTACACCTTC. The chain joins TRBV6-1 to TRBJ1-2; perhaps TRBD1 as D (5 bases). Germline CDR1 MNHNS, CDR2 SASEGT. The CDR3 sequence is 11 residues long. The V and J ends lost 10 bases and 8 bases respectively, with 14 bases between them.

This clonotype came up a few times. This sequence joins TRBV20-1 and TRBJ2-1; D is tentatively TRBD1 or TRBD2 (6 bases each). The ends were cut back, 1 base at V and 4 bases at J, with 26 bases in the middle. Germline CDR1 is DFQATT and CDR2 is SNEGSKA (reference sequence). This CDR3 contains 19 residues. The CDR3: CSARGLGSIGGIYYNEQFF. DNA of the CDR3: TGCAGTGCTAGAGGCCTCGGTAGTATAGGGGGGATCTATTACAATGAGCAGTTCTTC.

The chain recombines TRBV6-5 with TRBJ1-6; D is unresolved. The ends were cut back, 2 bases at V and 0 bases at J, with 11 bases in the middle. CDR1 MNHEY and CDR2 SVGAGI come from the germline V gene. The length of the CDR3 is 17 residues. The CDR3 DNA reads TGTGCCAGCAGTTACGGCTCCTTGAGCTCCTATAATTCACCCCTCCACTTT. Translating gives CASSYGSLSSYNSPLHF.

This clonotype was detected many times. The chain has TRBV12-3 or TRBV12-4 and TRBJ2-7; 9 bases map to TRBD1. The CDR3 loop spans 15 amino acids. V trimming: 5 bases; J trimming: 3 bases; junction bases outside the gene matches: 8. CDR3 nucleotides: TGTGCCAGCAGTCCGACCGGGACAGGGATCTACGAGCAGTACTTC. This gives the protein CASSPTGTGIYEQYF.

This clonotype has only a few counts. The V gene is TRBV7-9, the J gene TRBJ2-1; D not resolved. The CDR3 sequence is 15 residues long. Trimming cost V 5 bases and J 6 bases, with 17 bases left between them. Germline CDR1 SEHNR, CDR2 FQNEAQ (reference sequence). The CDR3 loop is CASSPISRLANEQFF. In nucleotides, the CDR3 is TGTGCCAGCAGCCCGATCAGCAGGTTAGCCAATGAGCAGTTCTTC.

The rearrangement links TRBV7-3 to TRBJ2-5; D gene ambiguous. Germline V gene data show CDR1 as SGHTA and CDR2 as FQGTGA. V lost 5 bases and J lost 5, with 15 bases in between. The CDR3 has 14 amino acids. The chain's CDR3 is CASSLATLIETQYF. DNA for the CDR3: TGTGCCAGCAGCCTCGCTACCCTGATCGAGACCCAGTACTTC.

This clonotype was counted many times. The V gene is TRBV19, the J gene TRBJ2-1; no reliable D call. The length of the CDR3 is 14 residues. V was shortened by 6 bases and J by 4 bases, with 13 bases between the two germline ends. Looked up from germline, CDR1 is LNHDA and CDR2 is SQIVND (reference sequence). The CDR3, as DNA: TGTGCCAGTAGCCGTTCCAACCAGTACAATGAGCAGTTCTTC. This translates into CASSRSNQYNEQFF.

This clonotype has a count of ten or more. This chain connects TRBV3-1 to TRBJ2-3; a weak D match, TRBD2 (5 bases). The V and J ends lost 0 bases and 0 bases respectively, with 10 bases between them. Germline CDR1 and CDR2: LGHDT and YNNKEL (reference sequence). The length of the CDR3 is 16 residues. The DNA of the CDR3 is TGTGCCAGCAGCCAAGATAGGAGCGGAAGCACAGATACGCAGTATTTT. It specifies CASSQDRSGSTDTQYF.

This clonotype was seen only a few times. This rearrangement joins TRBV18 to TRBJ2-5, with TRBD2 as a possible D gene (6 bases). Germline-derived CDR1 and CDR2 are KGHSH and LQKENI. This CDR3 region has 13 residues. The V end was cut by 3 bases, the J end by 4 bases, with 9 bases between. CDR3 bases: TGTGCCAGCTCACCGTCGCGGGGAGAGACCCAGTACTTC. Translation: CASSPSRGETQYF.

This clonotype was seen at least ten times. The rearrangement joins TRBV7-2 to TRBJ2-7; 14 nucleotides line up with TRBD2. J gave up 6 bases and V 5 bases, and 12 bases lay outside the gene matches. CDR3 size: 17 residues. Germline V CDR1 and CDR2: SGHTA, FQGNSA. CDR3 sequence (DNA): TGTGCCAGCAGCCGATTAGGACTAGCGGGAGGAAAGGGCGAGCAGTACTTC. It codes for CASSRLGLAGGKGEQYF.

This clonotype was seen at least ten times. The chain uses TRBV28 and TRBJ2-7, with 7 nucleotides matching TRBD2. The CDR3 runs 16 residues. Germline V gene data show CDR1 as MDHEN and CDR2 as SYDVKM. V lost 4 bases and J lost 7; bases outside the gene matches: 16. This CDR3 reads CASSSVARGGPWEQYF. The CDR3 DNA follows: TGTGCCAGCAGTTCCGTGGCCCGCGGGGGTCCGTGGGAGCAGTACTTC.

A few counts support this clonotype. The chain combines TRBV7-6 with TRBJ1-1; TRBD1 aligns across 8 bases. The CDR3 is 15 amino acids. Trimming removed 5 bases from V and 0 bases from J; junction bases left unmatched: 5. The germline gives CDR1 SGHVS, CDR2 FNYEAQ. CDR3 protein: CASSPDRVVNTEAFF. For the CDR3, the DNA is TGTGCCAGCAGCCCGGACAGGGTGGTGAACACTGAAGCTTTCTTT.